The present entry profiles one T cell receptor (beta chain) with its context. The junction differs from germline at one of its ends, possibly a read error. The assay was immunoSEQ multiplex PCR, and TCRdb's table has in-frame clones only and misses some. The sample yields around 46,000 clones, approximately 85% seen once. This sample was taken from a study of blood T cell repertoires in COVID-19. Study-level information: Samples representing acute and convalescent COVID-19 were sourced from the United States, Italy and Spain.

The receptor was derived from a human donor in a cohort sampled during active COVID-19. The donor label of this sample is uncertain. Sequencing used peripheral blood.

CDR3 in amino acids: CASSPGPAGETQYF. DNA for the CDR3: TGTGCTAGCAGCCCCGGTCCAGCGGGTGAGACCCAGTACTTC. The chain joins TRBV7-7 to TRBJ2-5, with D maybe TRBD2 (6 bases). CDR3 length equals 14 residues. The germline CDR1 and CDR2 sequences are SSHAT and FNYEAQ (reference sequence).